The 32 T cell receptor beta chains given below trace back to one sample, sequenced in a study of technical replicates of blood from a handful of donors. The protocol was immunoSEQ multiplex PCR, while the TCRdb copy is restricted to in-frame clones and leaves out a portion. The sample gives more than 75,000 clones, about nine tenths of which show up once; under 0.3% is in the top ten. Sequenced material: T cells isolated from PBMCs. The receptors were sampled from a human donor in good health.

In nucleotides, the CDR3 is TGTGCCAGCAGCCTGGGACAGGGGGCCTACAATGAGCAGTTCTTC. Translated, it gives CASSLGQGAYNEQFF. This chain links TRBV7-9 with TRBJ2-1, with 11 positions matching TRBD1. Germline CDR1 is SEHNR and CDR2 is FQNEAQ (reference sequence). V dropped 5 bases and J dropped 2; count of bases not matched to a gene: 2. This CDR3 has 15 residues. Combining the CDR3 with reference TRBV7-9 and TRBJ2-1 gives the whole variable domain DTGVSQNPRHKITKRGQNVTFRCDPISEHNRLYWYRQTLGQGPEFLTYFQNEAQLEKSRLLSDRFSAERPKGSFSTLEIQRTEQGDSAMYLCASSLGQGAYNEQFFGPGTRLTVL.

This clone was seen more than once but under ten times. V usage is TRBV12-5 and J usage is TRBJ2-2; D is unresolved. CDR1 is LGHNT and CDR2 is FRNRAP in the germline V gene. The CDR3 consists of 13 residues. Trimming shortened V by 5 bases and J by 1 base, and 5 bases separated the two germline ends. The CDR3 loop reads CASGPRNTGELFF. The CDR3 nucleotides read TGTGCTAGTGGTCCCAGGAACACCGGGGAGCTGTTTTTT.

The genes are TRBV28 and TRBJ2-1; D is perhaps TRBD2 (6 bases). The germline CDR1 and CDR2 sequences are MDHEN and SYDVKM. The CDR3 sequence is 15 residues long. With 5 bases removed from V and 4 bases from J, the gap between germline ends came to 15 bases. In DNA, the CDR3 is TGTGCCAGCAGTGAACCGGCGGGACCTTACAATGAGCAGTTCTTC. This sequence encodes CASSEPAGPYNEQFF. The full variable domain, in which reference TRBV28 and TRBJ2-1 provide the parts outside the CDR3, is DVKVTQSSRYLVKRTGEKVFLECVQDMDHENMFWYRQDPGLGLRLIYFSYDVKMKEKGDIPEGYSVSREKKERFSLILESASTNQTSMYLCASSEPAGPYNEQFFGPGTRLTVL.

The chain has TRBV5-1 and TRBJ2-1; D remains ambiguous. Per the germline V gene, CDR1 is SGHRS and CDR2 is YFSETQ. This CDR3 comprises 14 residues. V was shortened by 4 bases and J by 3 bases, with 11 bases between the two germline ends. The CDR3 coding sequence is TGCGCCAGCAGCGCTAGTTCACTCTACAATGAGCAGTTCTTC. Encoded protein: CASSASSLYNEQFF.

The rearrangement uses TRBV6-5 and TRBJ2-2, with a possible D match to TRBD2 (5 bases). The CDR3 is made up of 16 amino acids. Germline V gene sequence: CDR1 MNHEY, CDR2 SVGAGI. V was shortened by 2 bases and J by 0 bases, with 10 bases between the two germline ends. The CDR3 loop reads CASSYEGGPNTGELFF. The CDR3 DNA sequence: TGTGCCAGCAGTTACGAAGGCGGGCCGAACACCGGGGAGCTGTTTTTT.

Points on this clone: At one end the junction does not follow the germline gene, possibly because of a read error. The chain uses TRBV7-9 and TRBJ2-3, with TRBD2 identical over 7 bases. The CDR3 is 14 amino acids. Germline V gives CDR1 SEHNR, CDR2 FQNEAQ (reference sequence). CDR3 in amino acids: CANSLIGGSDTQYF. The CDR3 DNA follows: TGTGCCAACAGCTTAATCGGGGGGTCAGATACGCAGTATTTT.

The V gene is TRBV30, the J gene TRBJ1-1; no definite D call. V was shortened by 8 bases and J by 3 bases, with 13 bases between the two germline ends. Per the germline V gene, CDR1 is GTSNPN and CDR2 is SVGIG (reference sequence). This CDR3 is built from 12 residues. The CDR3 reads CARGPPYTEAFF. DNA for the CDR3: TGTGCCCGCGGGCCCCCCTACACTGAAGCTTTCTTT.

The chain employs TRBV19 and TRBJ2-2; D gene ambiguous. Trimming pared 10 bases from V and 0 bases from J, leaving 9 bases between. The CDR3 length is 13 residues. Germline V gives CDR1 LNHDA, CDR2 SQIVND (reference sequence). DNA for the CDR3: TGTGCCACCCTACGGGCGAACACCGGGGAGCTGTTTTTT. Protein sequence: CATLRANTGELFF.

This chain links TRBV4-1 with TRBJ2-5; 13 bases are shared with TRBD2. Germline values: CDR1 MGHRA, CDR2 YSYEKL. V lost 1 base and J lost 2; bases outside the gene matches: 7. CDR3 length: 18 amino acids. The CDR3 DNA is TGCGCCAGCAGCCAAGGACTAGCGGGGGGTGTCCTACAAGAGACCCAGTACTTC. Translation: CASSQGLAGGVLQETQYF.

The genes are TRBV21-1 and TRBJ1-1; the table's D call, TRBD1, was not checked against the DNA. TRBV21-1 is termed a pseudogene. This CDR3 has 19 amino acids. CDR3 loop: CATGTTRTGGVEMNTEAFF. For the CDR3, the DNA is TGTGCCACGGGAACGACCCGGACAGGTGGGGTAGAAATGAACACTGAAGCTTTCTTT.

The sample holds one count of this clone. CDR3 nucleotide sequence: TGCAGCGTCACCCGAGGACAGGGTCTCTATGGCTACACCTTC. Amino acid sequence: CSVTRGQGLYGYTF. The chain employs TRBV29-1 and TRBJ1-2; 8 bases map to TRBD1. This CDR3 comprises 14 residues. Germline loops: CDR1 SQVTM, CDR2 ANQGSEA. J was trimmed by 4 bases and V by 6 bases; bases with no gene match: 10.

This clone appeared a few times. This chain joins TRBV29-1 and TRBJ2-1; no reliable D call. Between the trimmed V and J ends, which lost 7 bases and 6 bases, there was a span of 13 bases. The germline V gene has CDR1 SQVTM and CDR2 ANQGSEA. This CDR3 is 12 amino acids long. CDR3 loop: CSGQLTGNEQFF. The CDR3, as DNA: TGCAGCGGCCAGTTGACGGGCAATGAGCAGTTCTTC.

The chain uses TRBV15 and TRBJ1-5; D gene ambiguous. Germline CDR1 is LNHNV and CDR2 is YYDKDF (reference sequence). Trimming took off 0 bases at V and 4 bases at J, with 4 bases between the two ends. The CDR3 runs to 13 residues. The CDR3 reads CATSRDINQPQHF. For the CDR3, the DNA is TGTGCCACCAGCAGAGACATTAATCAGCCCCAGCATTTT.

This clone was observed a single time. The rearrangement uses TRBV4-1 and TRBJ2-3; a weak D match, TRBD1 (5 bases). The V gene's germline CDR1 is MGHRA and CDR2 YSYEKL. The V end lost 4 bases, the J end lost 5 bases, and 16 bases lay between the germline ends. This CDR3 region has 15 residues. DNA of the CDR3: TGCGCCAGCAGCCTGGGGCTTCGAAAGGAAGATACGCAGTATTTT. This encodes CASSLGLRKEDTQYF.

In this sample, this clone turned up once. This chain connects TRBV7-9 to TRBJ1-5, with TRBD1 matching 7 bases. V lost 5 bases, J lost 7 bases, and 8 bases stayed unmatched. Germline loops: CDR1 SEHNR, CDR2 FQNEAQ (reference sequence). The CDR3 has 14 residues. Written as DNA, the CDR3 is TGTGCCAGCAGCCGACCACAGGGGTACCAGCCCCAGCATTTT. Protein product: CASSRPQGYQPQHF.

This clone showed up just a few times. The rearrangement joins TRBV2 to TRBJ1-1; 8 bases line up with TRBD1. CDR3 length equals 12 residues. V dropped 9 bases and J dropped 4; count of bases not matched to a gene: 4. CDR1 is SNHLY and CDR2 is FYNNEI in the germline V gene. DNA for the CDR3: TGTGCCAGTAGACAGGGGTCCACTGAAGCTTTCTTT. Translating it yields CASRQGSTEAFF.

V gene TRBV21-1 combines with J gene TRBJ2-1; TRBD2, as called in the table, went unchecked against the DNA. TRBV21-1 is designated a pseudogene. The CDR3 loop spans 15 amino acids. The CDR3 loop reads CASSKLGGLHNEQFF. In nucleotides, the CDR3 is TGTGCCAGCAGCAAACTGGGGGGGCTCCACAATGAGCAGTTCTTC.

In its sample, this clone was seen once. The V gene is TRBV4-2, the J gene TRBJ2-5; TRBD1 matches 9 bases. CDR1 is LGHNA and CDR2 is YNFKEQ in the germline V gene. Germline trimming cut 0 bases from V and 5 bases from J; bases unmatched to any gene: 7. The CDR3 runs to 16 residues. CDR3: CASSQEGDRVTETQYF. The CDR3 coding sequence is TGTGCCAGCAGCCAAGAAGGGGACAGGGTTACGGAGACCCAGTACTTC.

V usage is TRBV6-1 and J usage is TRBJ2-1, with a weak D call TRBD1 (5 bases). The V end was cut by 5 bases, the J end by 0 bases, with 11 bases between. Germline loops: CDR1 MNHNS, CDR2 SASEGT. The CDR3 loop spans 15 amino acids. The DNA of the CDR3 is TGTGCCAGCAGTACAACGACAGCCTCCTACAATGAGCAGTTCTTC. This encodes CASSTTTASYNEQFF.

The chain combines TRBV6-5 with TRBJ2-3, with D possibly matching TRBD2 (5 bases). The germline V gene encodes CDR1 MNHEY and CDR2 SVGAGI. The CDR3 loop spans 12 amino acids. V lost 8 bases and J lost 8, with 14 bases in between. The CDR3 bases are TGTGCCAGCGGGAGTACGGTCGGTACGCAGTATTTT. This codes for CASGSTVGTQYF.

The chain links TRBV5-4 to TRBJ2-2, with D possibly being TRBD2 (6 bases). From germline, CDR1 is SGHNT and CDR2 YYREEE (reference sequence). V lost 1 base and J lost 6, with 16 bases in between. The CDR3 has 16 amino acids. The CDR3: CASSLRQGGGAGELFF. In DNA form, the CDR3 reads TGTGCCAGCAGCTTGCGGCAGGGAGGCGGCGCCGGGGAGCTGTTTTTT.

The J gene is TRBJ2-7, the V gene TRBV9; TRBD1 matches 8 bases. CDR3 length: 15 amino acids. V lost 0 bases, J lost 0 bases, and 2 bases stayed unmatched. Germline CDR1 reads SGDLS; CDR2 reads YYNGEE. The CDR3 loop reads CASSVGTGSSYEQYF. CDR3 DNA sequence: TGTGCCAGCAGCGTAGGGACAGGGAGCTCCTACGAGCAGTACTTC.

The chain employs TRBV5-1 and TRBJ1-5; 7 bases are shared with TRBD1. This CDR3 has 15 residues. The V gene's germline CDR1 is SGHRS and CDR2 YFSETQ. With 5 bases clipped from V and 1 base from J, the junction kept 6 bases outside the gene matches. CDR3 sequence: CASRLTGQSNQPQHF. The CDR3 DNA sequence: TGCGCCAGCAGACTAACGGGACAGAGCAATCAGCCCCAGCATTTT. Filled out from reference TRBV5-1 and TRBJ1-5, the complete variable domain reads KAGVTQTPRYLIKTRGQQVTLSCSPISGHRSVSWYQQTPGQGLQFLFEYFSETQRNKGNFPGRFSGRQFSNSRSEMNVSTLELGDSALYLCASRLTGQSNQPQHFGDGTRLSIL.

The rearrangement links TRBV28 to TRBJ2-7; 8 bases match TRBD1. J was trimmed by 0 bases and V by 4 bases; bases with no gene match: 5. The germline V gene encodes CDR1 MDHEN and CDR2 SYDVKM. There are 15 residues in the CDR3. The CDR3 bases are TGTGCCAGCAGTTCAGGGGGCTTAGTCTCCTACGAGCAGTACTTC. It is translated as CASSSGGLVSYEQYF. Drawing the rest from reference TRBV28 and TRBJ2-7, the complete variable domain is DVKVTQSSRYLVKRTGEKVFLECVQDMDHENMFWYRQDPGLGLRLIYFSYDVKMKEKGDIPEGYSVSREKKERFSLILESASTNQTSMYLCASSSGGLVSYEQYFGPGTRLTVT.

This chain joins TRBV10-3 and TRBJ2-7; D unclear. The CDR3 spans 12 residues. From germline, CDR1 is ENHRY and CDR2 SYGVKD. Trimming took 4 bases from V and 3 from J, leaving 7 bases between them. In nucleotides, the CDR3 is TGTGCCATCAGTGCAGACTTCTACGAGCAGTACTTC. Translating gives CAISADFYEQYF.

The gene calls are TRBV12-5 and TRBJ2-7; 8 bases map to TRBD2. The germline V gene has CDR1 LGHNT and CDR2 FRNRAP. Losses at the gene ends were 3 bases for V and 6 bases for J; bases not matched to a gene: 4. The length of the CDR3 is 13 residues. The CDR3 spells CASGLGLASEQYF. Written as DNA, the CDR3 is TGTGCTAGTGGTTTAGGACTAGCCTCCGAGCAGTACTTC.

The chain has TRBV7-2 and TRBJ2-7; D is possibly TRBD1 (6 bases). This CDR3 is built from 14 residues. The V gene lost 5 bases and the J gene lost 0 bases, with 11 bases spanning the gap. Germline V gene lookup returns CDR1 SGHTA and CDR2 FQGNSA. CDR3 sequence: CASSRQVGSYEQYF. The CDR3 DNA follows: TGTGCCAGCAGCCGACAGGTTGGCTCCTACGAGCAGTACTTC.

The chain employs TRBV9 and TRBJ2-5; 10 positions match TRBD2. Germline V CDR1 and CDR2: SGDLS, YYNGEE. CDR3 size: 17 residues. The V segment lost 0 bases and the J segment 2 bases; nucleotides outside the gene matches: 7. Here the CDR3 reads CASSVGGLAGVQETQYF. CDR3 coding DNA: TGTGCCAGCAGCGTAGGAGGTCTAGCGGGGGTGCAAGAGACCCAGTACTTC.

This chain joins TRBV27 and TRBJ2-7; 7 positions match TRBD2. Germline CDR1 reads MNHEY; CDR2 reads SMNVEV (reference sequence). The CDR3 runs to 14 residues. Unmatched junction bases numbered 16, after V lost 10 bases and J lost 7 bases. The DNA for the CDR3 is TGTGCCACAATCAACCTCGGACCGCGGGGGGAGCAGTACTTC. This sequence encodes CATINLGPRGEQYF.

The chain uses TRBV20-1 and TRBJ2-3, with 7 bases aligning to TRBD2. Trimming cost V 3 bases and J 13 bases; bases outside gene matches: 7. This CDR3 has 11 amino acids. Germline values: CDR1 DFQATT, CDR2 SNEGSKA (reference sequence). CDR3 DNA: TGCAGTGCTAGCGCAGGGAGGGAGAAGTATTTT. Translation: CSASAGREKYF.

This clone was recorded only once. The chain employs TRBV2 and TRBJ2-1, with D possibly matching TRBD1 (6 bases). V was pared by 8 bases and J by 4 bases, with 12 bases between. Germline values: CDR1 SNHLY, CDR2 FYNNEI. This CDR3 is built from 13 residues. This CDR3 is CASLSGAYNEQFF. For the CDR3, the DNA is TGTGCCAGCCTGTCAGGGGCTTACAATGAGCAGTTCTTC.

The chain is built from TRBV18 and TRBJ1-1; tentative D call: TRBD1 (5 bases). The germline V gene encodes CDR1 KGHSH and CDR2 LQKENI. The CDR3 loop spans 14 amino acids. Trimming pared 2 bases from V and 5 bases from J, leaving 12 bases between. The CDR3 DNA reads TGTGCCAGCTCACCAAATCTGGGGGGAACTGAAGCTTTCTTT. Its translation is CASSPNLGGTEAFF.